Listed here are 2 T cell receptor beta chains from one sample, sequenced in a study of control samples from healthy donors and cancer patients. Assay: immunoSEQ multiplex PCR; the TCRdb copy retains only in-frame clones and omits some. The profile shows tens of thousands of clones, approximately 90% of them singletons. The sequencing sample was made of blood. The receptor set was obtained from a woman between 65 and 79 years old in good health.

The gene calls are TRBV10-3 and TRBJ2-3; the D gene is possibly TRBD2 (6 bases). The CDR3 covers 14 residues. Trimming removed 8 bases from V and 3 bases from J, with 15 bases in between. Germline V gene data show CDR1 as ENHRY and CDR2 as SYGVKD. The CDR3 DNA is TGTGCCATCTCCTCAAGGGAGGTAACAGATACGCAGTATTTT. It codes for CAISSREVTDTQYF.

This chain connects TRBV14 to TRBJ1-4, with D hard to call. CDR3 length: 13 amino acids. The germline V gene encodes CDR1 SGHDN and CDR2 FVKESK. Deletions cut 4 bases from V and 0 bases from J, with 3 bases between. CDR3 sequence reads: CASSRATNEKLFF. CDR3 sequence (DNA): TGTGCCAGCAGCCGTGCAACTAATGAAAAACTGTTTTTT.